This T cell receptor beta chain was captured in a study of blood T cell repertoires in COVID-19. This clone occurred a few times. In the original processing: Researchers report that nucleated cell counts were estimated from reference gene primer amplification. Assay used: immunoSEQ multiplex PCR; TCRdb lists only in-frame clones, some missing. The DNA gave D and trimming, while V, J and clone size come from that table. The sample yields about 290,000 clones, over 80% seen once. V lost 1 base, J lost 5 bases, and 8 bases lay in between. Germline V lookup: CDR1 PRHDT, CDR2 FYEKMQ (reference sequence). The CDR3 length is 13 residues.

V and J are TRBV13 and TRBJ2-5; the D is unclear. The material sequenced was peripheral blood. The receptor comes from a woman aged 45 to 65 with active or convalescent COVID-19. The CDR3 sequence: CASSLAAGETQYF. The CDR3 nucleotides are TGTGCCAGCAGCTTAGCTGCAGGCGAGACCCAGTACTTC.